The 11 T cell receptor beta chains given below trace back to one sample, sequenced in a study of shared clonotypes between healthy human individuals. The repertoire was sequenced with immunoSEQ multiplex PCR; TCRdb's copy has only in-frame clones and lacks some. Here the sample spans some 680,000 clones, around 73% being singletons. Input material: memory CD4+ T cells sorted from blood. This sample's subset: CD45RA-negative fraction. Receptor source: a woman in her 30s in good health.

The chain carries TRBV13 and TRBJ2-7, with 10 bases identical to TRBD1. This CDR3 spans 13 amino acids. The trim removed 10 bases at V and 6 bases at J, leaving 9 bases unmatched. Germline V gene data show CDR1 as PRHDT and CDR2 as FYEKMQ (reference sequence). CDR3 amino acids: CATSDRGPREQYF. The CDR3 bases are TGTGCCACCTCTGACAGGGGGCCTCGCGAGCAGTACTTC.

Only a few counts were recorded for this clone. Here the CDR3 reads CASSQDGQGGTDTQYF. In DNA, the CDR3 is TGCGCCAGCAGCCAAGATGGGCAGGGGGGTACAGATACGCAGTATTTT. The gene calls are TRBV4-1 and TRBJ2-3; possibly TRBD1 for D (7 bases). V was cut by 0 bases and J by 3 bases, with 13 bases left in between. This CDR3 contains 16 residues. The V gene's germline CDR1 is MGHRA and CDR2 YSYEKL.

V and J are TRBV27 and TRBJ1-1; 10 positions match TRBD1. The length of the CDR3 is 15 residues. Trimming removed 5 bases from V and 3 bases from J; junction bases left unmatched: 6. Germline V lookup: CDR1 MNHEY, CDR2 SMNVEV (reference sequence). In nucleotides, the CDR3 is TGTGCCAGCAGTCCGGACAGGGGGTGGGACACTGAAGCTTTCTTT. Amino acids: CASSPDRGWDTEAFF.

CDR3 amino acids: CASTPGTTGNEQFF. CDR3 DNA: TGCGCCAGCACCCCTGGGACAACCGGGAATGAGCAGTTCTTC. The V call is TRBV5-1, the J call TRBJ2-1; D might be TRBD1 (6 bases). CDR3 length: 14 amino acids. CDR1 is SGHRS and CDR2 is YFSETQ in the germline V gene. V was cut by 6 bases and J by 7 bases, with 17 bases left in between.

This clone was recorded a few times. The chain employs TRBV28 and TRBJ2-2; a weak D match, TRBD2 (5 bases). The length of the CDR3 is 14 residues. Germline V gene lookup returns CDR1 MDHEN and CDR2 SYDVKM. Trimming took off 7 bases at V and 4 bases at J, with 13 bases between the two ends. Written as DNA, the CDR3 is TGTGCCAGCAAAGCGGTCCTTGGCACCGGGGAGCTGTTTTTT. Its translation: CASKAVLGTGELFF.

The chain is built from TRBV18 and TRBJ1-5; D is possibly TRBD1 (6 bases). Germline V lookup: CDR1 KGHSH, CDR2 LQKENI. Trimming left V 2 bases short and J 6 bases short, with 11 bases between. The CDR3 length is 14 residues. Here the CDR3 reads CASSPLGGSQPQHF. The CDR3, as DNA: TGTGCCAGCTCACCATTGGGGGGCTCTCAGCCCCAGCATTTT.

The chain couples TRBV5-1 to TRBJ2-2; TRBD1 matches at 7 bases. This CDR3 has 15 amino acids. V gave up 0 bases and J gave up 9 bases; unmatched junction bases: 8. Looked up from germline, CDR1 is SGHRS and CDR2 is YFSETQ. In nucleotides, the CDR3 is TGCGCCAGCAGCTTGGGACAGGGCCGGGACCGGGAGCTGTTTTTT. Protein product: CASSLGQGRDRELFF. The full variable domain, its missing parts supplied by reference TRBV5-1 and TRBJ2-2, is KAGVTQTPRYLIKTRGQQVTLSCSPISGHRSVSWYQQTPGQGLQFLFEYFSETQRNKGNFPGRFSGRQFSNSRSEMNVSTLELGDSALYLCASSLGQGRDRELFFGEGSRLTVL.

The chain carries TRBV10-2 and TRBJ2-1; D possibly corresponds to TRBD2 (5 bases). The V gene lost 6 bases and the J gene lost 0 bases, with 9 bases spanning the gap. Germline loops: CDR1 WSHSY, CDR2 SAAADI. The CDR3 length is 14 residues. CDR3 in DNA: TGCGCCAGCAGATACGGGAACTCCTACAATGAGCAGTTCTTC. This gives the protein CASRYGNSYNEQFF.

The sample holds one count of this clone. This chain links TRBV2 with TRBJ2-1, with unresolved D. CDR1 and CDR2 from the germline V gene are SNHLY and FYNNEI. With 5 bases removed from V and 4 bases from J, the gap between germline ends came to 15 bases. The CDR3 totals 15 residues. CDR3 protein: CASSRVSLQYNEQFF. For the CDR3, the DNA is TGTGCCAGCAGTCGAGTGTCTCTTCAATACAATGAGCAGTTCTTC.

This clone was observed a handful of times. CDR3 loop: CASSLGTSGRPTQETQYF. The CDR3 nucleotides read TGCGCCAGCAGCTTGGGGACTAGCGGGAGGCCTACCCAAGAGACCCAGTACTTC. This chain uses TRBV5-1 with TRBJ2-5; 14 nucleotides agree with TRBD2. CDR3 length: 18 residues. In germline, CDR1 is SGHRS, CDR2 YFSETQ. With V trimmed by 0 bases and J by 1 base, 5 bases remained unmatched.

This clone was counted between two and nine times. CDR3 coding DNA: TGCGCCAGCGAACAGGACAGCTCCTACAATGAGCAGTTCTTC. Residues: CASEQDSSYNEQFF. This chain connects TRBV5-1 to TRBJ2-1, with D maybe TRBD1 (6 bases). Germline CDR1 and CDR2: SGHRS and YFSETQ. V was trimmed by 7 bases and J by 0 bases, leaving 11 bases between them. This CDR3 spans 14 amino acids.